This is a list of T cell receptor beta chains from one sample in a study of T cells in Graves' hyperthyroidism and ophthalmopathy. TCRdb re-called the multiplex PCR reads through MiXCR, storing one row per CDR3 protein. The sample consists of approximately 480,000 distinct CDR3 sequences, about a fifth of them appearing once. Source material: blood. Receptors originate from a man aged 18 to 30 with Graves' hyperthyroidism. CDR3s include the opening cysteine and the closing phenylalanine or tryptophan. Each record gives: D gene, J gene, CDR3 length, clone size, V gene, CDR3 DNA, CDR3 protein. A D gene is named only where the DNA matches it firmly. The size entry is marked missing in some rows and otherwise reads once, few, many or a size class.

D gene: -; J gene: TRBJ1-1; CDR3 length: 14; clone size: -; V gene: TRBV20-1; CDR3 DNA: TGCAGTGCCCCCAGCCTGGGGTCGGGGACTGAAGCTTTCTTT; CDR3 protein: CSAPSLGSGTEAFF
D gene: -; J gene: TRBJ2-7; CDR3 length: 13; clone size: many; V gene: TRBV12-5; CDR3 DNA: TGTGCTAGTGGTTTGGGCGTTAGCTACGAGCAGTACTTC; CDR3 protein: CASGLGVSYEQYF
D gene: -; J gene: TRBJ1-2; CDR3 length: 11; clone size: few; V gene: TRBV12-3/TRBV12-4; CDR3 DNA: TGTGCCAGCGAAGCGATGAGGGGCTACACCTTC; CDR3 protein: CASEAMRGYTF
D gene: -; J gene: TRBJ1-1; CDR3 length: 14; clone size: many; V gene: TRBV6-1; CDR3 DNA: TGTGCCAGCCGCGCCGATCAGGGCGTCACTGAAGCTTTCTTT; CDR3 protein: CASRADQGVTEAFF
D gene: TRBD2; J gene: TRBJ2-5; CDR3 length: 17; clone size: many; V gene: TRBV9; CDR3 DNA: TGTGCCAGCAGCGTACAACCAAGCGGGGGCGCGCAAGAGACCCAGTACTTC; CDR3 protein: CASSVQPSGGAQETQYF
D gene: -; J gene: TRBJ1-1; CDR3 length: 19; clone size: many; V gene: TRBV5-1; CDR3 DNA: TGCGCCAGCAGCTTGGCCTCGGGGTGGGGCTCCGGGATGAACACTGAAGCTTTCTTT; CDR3 protein: CASSLASGWGSGMNTEAFF
D gene: -; J gene: TRBJ2-2; CDR3 length: 15; clone size: -; V gene: TRBV18; CDR3 DNA: TGTGCCAGCTCACCAGGTGTAGAGGACCTGAGGGAGCTGTTTTTT; CDR3 protein: CASSPGVEDLRELFF
D gene: -; J gene: TRBJ2-7; CDR3 length: 12; clone size: -; V gene: TRBV7-6; CDR3 DNA: TGTGCCAGCAGCTCCCTAATAGGACAGCAGTACTTC; CDR3 protein: CASSSLIGQQYF
D gene: -; J gene: TRBJ2-7; CDR3 length: 16; clone size: -; V gene: TRBV4-1; CDR3 DNA: TGCGCCAGCAGCCAATTTGCCCCCCTTAAGGTAGACGAGCAGTACTTC; CDR3 protein: CASSQFAPLKVDEQYF
D gene: TRBD1; J gene: TRBJ2-5; CDR3 length: 15; clone size: many; V gene: TRBV12-3/TRBV12-4; CDR3 DNA: TGTGCCAGCACCTCTAACCCCGGACAGGGAAAGACCCAGTACTTC; CDR3 protein: CASTSNPGQGKTQYF
D gene: TRBD2; J gene: TRBJ2-2; CDR3 length: 16; clone size: -; V gene: TRBV2; CDR3 DNA: TGTGCCAGCAGTGTAGGACTAGCGGAAAACACCGGGGAGCTGTTTTTT; CDR3 protein: CASSVGLAENTGELFF
D gene: -; J gene: TRBJ1-1; CDR3 length: 13; clone size: many; V gene: TRBV28; CDR3 DNA: TGTGCCAGCAGTCCGCAGCTGAACACTGAAGCTTTCTTT; CDR3 protein: CASSPQLNTEAFF
D gene: TRBD1; J gene: TRBJ1-2; CDR3 length: 15; clone size: once; V gene: TRBV12-3/TRBV12-4; CDR3 DNA: TGTGCCAGCAGTTACTCCGGGACAGAATACTATGGCTACACCTTC; CDR3 protein: CASSYSGTEYYGYTF
D gene: -; J gene: TRBJ2-7; CDR3 length: 14; clone size: few; V gene: TRBV19; CDR3 DNA: TGTGCCAGTAGTATAGACAGAAGCTCCTACGAGCAGTACTTC; CDR3 protein: CASSIDRSSYEQYF
D gene: TRBD1; J gene: TRBJ1-1; CDR3 length: 16; clone size: -; V gene: TRBV6-1; CDR3 DNA: TGTGCCAGCAGCGATCCGGGACAGGGGGCAAGTGCTGAAGCTTTCTTT; CDR3 protein: CASSDPGQGASAEAFF
D gene: -; J gene: TRBJ2-5; CDR3 length: 11; clone size: many; V gene: TRBV20-1; CDR3 DNA: TGCAGTGGGAATCTGATTCAGACCCAGTACTTC; CDR3 protein: CSGNLIQTQYF
D gene: TRBD2; J gene: TRBJ2-5; CDR3 length: 17; clone size: many; V gene: TRBV5-6; CDR3 DNA: TGTGCCAGCAGCTTAGGACTAGCCGGGGGAGAGCGGGAGACCCAGTACTTC; CDR3 protein: CASSLGLAGGERETQYF
D gene: -; J gene: TRBJ2-7; CDR3 length: 12; clone size: -; V gene: TRBV6-2/TRBV6-3; CDR3 DNA: TGTGCCAGCAGTCCCTTCGGGTACGAGCAGTACTTC; CDR3 protein: CASSPFGYEQYF
D gene: TRBD1; J gene: TRBJ1-2; CDR3 length: 18; clone size: many; V gene: TRBV6-5; CDR3 DNA: TGTGCCAGCAGTTATAAATGGGACAGCACCCTAGCTAACTATGGCTACACCTTC; CDR3 protein: CASSYKWDSTLANYGYTF
D gene: TRBD1; J gene: TRBJ2-6; CDR3 length: 16; clone size: few; V gene: TRBV2; CDR3 DNA: TGTGCCAGCAGAGGCGAGGGGGCGCGGGGGGCCAACGTCCTGACTTTC; CDR3 protein: CASRGEGARGANVLTF
D gene: -; J gene: TRBJ2-1; CDR3 length: 15; clone size: -; V gene: TRBV6-1; CDR3 DNA: TGTGCCAGCAGTGTTGGCGCTAGCTCCTACAATGAGAAGTTCTTC; CDR3 protein: CASSVGASSYNEKFF
D gene: -; J gene: TRBJ1-5; CDR3 length: 14; clone size: few; V gene: TRBV30; CDR3 DNA: TGTGCCTGGAGTGTGTTAACTGGCAATCAGCCCCAGCATTTT; CDR3 protein: CAWSVLTGNQPQHF
D gene: TRBD1; J gene: TRBJ2-7; CDR3 length: 16; clone size: -; V gene: TRBV19; CDR3 DNA: TGTGCCAGTAGTATAAGTGGGGACAGTCCTCTTTACGAGCAGTACTTC; CDR3 protein: CASSISGDSPLYEQYF
D gene: TRBD1; J gene: TRBJ1-5; CDR3 length: 16; clone size: many; V gene: TRBV28; CDR3 DNA: TGTGCCAGCAGTACGCCTACAGGGGGCCGCGGTCAGCCCCAGCATTTT; CDR3 protein: CASSTPTGGRGQPQHF
D gene: -; J gene: TRBJ2-5; CDR3 length: 14; clone size: -; V gene: TRBV5-1; CDR3 DNA: TGCGCCAGCAGCGTAGAGACTATGGGGGAGACCCAGTACTTC; CDR3 protein: CASSVETMGETQYF
D gene: TRBD1; J gene: TRBJ1-2; CDR3 length: 17; clone size: -; V gene: TRBV28; CDR3 DNA: TGTGCCAGCAGTCTCTCCAGTTTAGGGGACAGGGGTGCTGGCTACACCTTC; CDR3 protein: CASSLSSLGDRGAGYTF
D gene: -; J gene: TRBJ1-2; CDR3 length: 15; clone size: many; V gene: TRBV12-3/TRBV12-4; CDR3 DNA: TGTGCCAGCACCCTGGGGGGGATTGGCAACTATGGCTACACCTTC; CDR3 protein: CASTLGGIGNYGYTF
D gene: -; J gene: TRBJ1-2; CDR3 length: 14; clone size: many; V gene: TRBV3-1; CDR3 DNA: TGTGCCAGCAGCCAAGATCTCGGTCGGGCTGGCTACACCTTC; CDR3 protein: CASSQDLGRAGYTF
D gene: TRBD1; J gene: TRBJ1-2; CDR3 length: 12; clone size: many; V gene: TRBV20-1; CDR3 DNA: TGCAGTGCTTCGACAGGGCGGAATGGCTACACCTTC; CDR3 protein: CSASTGRNGYTF
D gene: -; J gene: TRBJ1-1; CDR3 length: 11; clone size: -; V gene: TRBV2; CDR3 DNA: TGTGCCAGCGGGACAACAGTACAAGCTTTCTTT; CDR3 protein: CASGTTVQAFF
D gene: -; J gene: TRBJ2-2; CDR3 length: 15; clone size: once; V gene: TRBV6-5; CDR3 DNA: -; CDR3 protein: CASSSSTGNTGELFF
D gene: -; J gene: TRBJ2-7; CDR3 length: 15; clone size: many; V gene: TRBV4-1; CDR3 DNA: TGCGCCAGCAGCCAAGATTTCCCCGGTGCATACGAGCAGTACTTC; CDR3 protein: CASSQDFPGAYEQYF
D gene: -; J gene: TRBJ1-2; CDR3 length: 14; clone size: many; V gene: TRBV30; CDR3 DNA: TGTGCCTGGAATCCCACGGGACTGGCGGATGGCTACACCTTC; CDR3 protein: CAWNPTGLADGYTF
D gene: -; J gene: TRBJ1-1; CDR3 length: 15; clone size: many; V gene: TRBV12-3/TRBV12-4; CDR3 DNA: TGTGCCAGCAGTTTAGTCGAGGGAGTGAACACTGAAGCTTTCTTT; CDR3 protein: CASSLVEGVNTEAFF
D gene: -; J gene: TRBJ2-5; CDR3 length: 12; clone size: few; V gene: TRBV30; CDR3 DNA: TGTGCCTGGAGTGTGGGTGGAGAGACCCAGTACTTC; CDR3 protein: CAWSVGGETQYF
D gene: -; J gene: TRBJ1-2; CDR3 length: 14; clone size: many; V gene: TRBV2; CDR3 DNA: TGTGCCAGCCAGCCCGACAGCAGAGGCTATGGCTACACCTTC; CDR3 protein: CASQPDSRGYGYTF
D gene: TRBD2; J gene: TRBJ2-5; CDR3 length: 15; clone size: few; V gene: TRBV6-9; CDR3 DNA: TGTGCCAGCAGTTTGCGCGGGACTAATGAAGAGACCCAGTACTTC; CDR3 protein: CASSLRGTNEETQYF
D gene: TRBD1; J gene: TRBJ1-2; CDR3 length: 15; clone size: many; V gene: TRBV12-3/TRBV12-4; CDR3 DNA: TGTGCCAGCACCTCACGGACAGGAGCCAACTGTGGCTACACCTTC; CDR3 protein: CASTSRTGANCGYTF
D gene: -; J gene: TRBJ1-2; CDR3 length: 16; clone size: -; V gene: TRBV16; CDR3 DNA: TGTGCCAGCAGCCAATCGTGGACAGCTACTTACTATGGCTACACCTTC; CDR3 protein: CASSQSWTATYYGYTF
D gene: -; J gene: TRBJ1-3; CDR3 length: 15; clone size: many; V gene: TRBV7-9; CDR3 DNA: TGTGCCAGCAGCTTAGAAGGTTCCTCTGGAAACACCATATATTTT; CDR3 protein: CASSLEGSSGNTIYF
D gene: -; J gene: TRBJ1-1; CDR3 length: 12; clone size: many; V gene: TRBV20-1; CDR3 DNA: TGCAGTGCCCCTACGGACAGCACTGAAGCTTTCTTT; CDR3 protein: CSAPTDSTEAFF
D gene: TRBD1; J gene: TRBJ1-1; CDR3 length: 14; clone size: many; V gene: TRBV5-1; CDR3 DNA: TGCGCCAGCAGCTTGGCAGGGGGGGGCACTGAAGCTTTCTTT; CDR3 protein: CASSLAGGGTEAFF
D gene: TRBD1; J gene: TRBJ2-2; CDR3 length: 15; clone size: few; V gene: TRBV20-1; CDR3 DNA: TGCAGTGCTTTACCCGGGACAGGGTTAGACGGGGAGCTGTTTTTT; CDR3 protein: CSALPGTGLDGELFF
D gene: -; J gene: TRBJ2-7; CDR3 length: 12; clone size: few; V gene: TRBV20-1; CDR3 DNA: TGCAGTGCTAGACTCCGATTCTACGAGCAGTACTTC; CDR3 protein: CSARLRFYEQYF